This T cell receptor (beta chain) was recorded in a study of CD8 T cells in Susac syndrome. Overall study findings and caveats: None of the CD4+ T cell repertoires in Susac syndrome showed clonal expansion.

The J segment lost 6 bases and the V segment lost 5 bases, leaving 5 bases of the junction unmatched. The CDR3 runs to 13 residues. The germline gives CDR1 DFQATT, CDR2 SNEGSKA (reference sequence). As for this clonotype: As yet, its antigen is unknown.

Random hexamers were used to reverse transcribe roughly 0.45 to 1 ug of RNA. Across 54 Vbeta and 13 Jbeta, immunoSEQ multiplex PCR amplified TCR beta CDR3. TCRdb re-called the immunoSEQ multiplex PCR reads with MiXCR, one entry per CDR3 protein. The sample yields around 150,000 distinct CDR3 sequences, approximately 95% seen once. CD8+ and CD4+ blood T cells underwent TCR beta sequencing. V and J are TRBV20-1 and TRBJ2-1; 9 nucleotides align to TRBD2. The clonotype originates from a human donor with Susac syndrome. Sequencing was performed on CD4+ T cells from PBMCs. Here the CDR3 DNA reads TGCAGTGCTTGGGGGACTAGCACCAATGAGCAGTTCTTC. Protein sequence: CSAWGTSTNEQFF.